These 27 T cell receptor beta chains were sequenced from one sample in a study of response to subunit inactivated influenza vaccine. TCRdb re-analysed the RT-PCR reads in MiXCR, keeping a single row per CDR3 protein. Seen here are over 650,000 distinct CDR3 sequences, about 18% observed once, and the top ten hold approximately 10%. The source material was PBMCs from blood, sampled 4 to 6 days after vaccination. The origin of the receptors is a man aged 50 to 60 who received an inactivated influenza vaccine.

The chain carries TRBV12-3 or TRBV12-4 and TRBJ2-2; 7 nucleotides align to TRBD1. This CDR3 has 14 residues. J gave up 6 bases and V 5 bases, and 6 bases lay outside the gene matches. CDR3 residues: CASSLRTGAGELFF. The DNA of the CDR3 is TGTGCCAGCAGTCTAAGAACAGGGGCCGGGGAGCTGTTTTTT.

V usage is TRBV28 and J usage is TRBJ1-1; D is undetermined. CDR1 and CDR2 from the germline V gene are MDHEN and SYDVKM. CDR3 length: 11 amino acids. V was clipped by 3 bases and J by 5 bases, with 4 bases between them. For the CDR3, the DNA is TGTGCCAGCAGTTTGATAACTGAAGCTTTCTTT. Translating it yields CASSLITEAFF.

CDR3 in DNA: TGCGCCAGCAGCCAAGAATATATAGCGGTCACAGATACGCAGTATTTT. Its translation is CASSQEYIAVTDTQYF. The J gene is TRBJ2-3, the V gene TRBV4-3; a weak D match, TRBD2 (6 bases). CDR1 LGHNA and CDR2 YSLEER come from the germline V gene. Trimming shortened V by 0 bases and J by 2 bases, and 12 bases separated the two germline ends. The CDR3 loop spans 16 amino acids.

This clonotype was counted only a few times. The V call is TRBV28, the J call TRBJ1-5, with D hard to call. Trimming removed 5 bases at V and 11 bases at J, with 10 bases between. The CDR3 has 11 residues. Per the germline V gene, CDR1 is MDHEN and CDR2 is SYDVKM. In DNA form, the CDR3 reads TGTGCCAGCAGTCCTGGCGGGGCCCAGCATTTT. Translated, it gives CASSPGGAQHF.

This clonotype was detected a few times. The chain combines TRBV7-3 with TRBJ1-2; D is unclear. Germline lookup yields CDR1 SGHTA and CDR2 FQGTGA. CDR3 length equals 13 residues. Deletions cut 3 bases from V and 6 bases from J, with 11 bases between. CDR3 nucleotides: TGTGCCAGCAGCTTCGATAGAGGAAATGGCTACACCTTC. It codes for CASSFDRGNGYTF.

This clonotype was picked up one time. The rearrangement links TRBV4-2 to TRBJ2-3; TRBD2 agrees at 9 bases. With V trimmed by 1 base and J by 4 bases, 3 bases remained unmatched. The CDR3 covers 15 residues. Germline CDR1 is LGHNA and CDR2 is YNFKEQ. The CDR3 nucleotides are TGTGCCAGCAGCCAAGGGGGCGGGGGGGCAGATACGCAGTATTTT. This codes for CASSQGGGGADTQYF.

This clonotype showed up just a few times. The V call is TRBV29-1, the J call TRBJ2-2; TRBD1 aligns across 7 bases. The CDR3 loop spans 14 amino acids. The V and J ends lost 7 bases and 1 base, in that order; junction bases with no gene match: 6. Germline CDR1 and CDR2: SQVTM and ANQGSEA. The CDR3 spells CSGQRDRNTGELFF. The CDR3 nucleotides are TGCAGCGGGCAACGGGACAGGAACACCGGGGAGCTGTTTTTT.

This clonotype has only a few counts. V usage is TRBV12-3 or TRBV12-4 and J usage is TRBJ2-1; TRBD2 agrees at 11 bases. V was clipped by 1 base and J by 5 bases; unmatched bases: 10. This CDR3 comprises 18 residues. The CDR3 region is CASSLGLAGLHGNNEQFF. The CDR3, as DNA: TGTGCCAGCAGTTTAGGACTAGCGGGGTTGCACGGGAACAATGAGCAGTTCTTC.

This clonotype was counted many times. The chain carries TRBV3-1 and TRBJ1-6; D perhaps matches TRBD1 (6 bases). Germline CDR1 and CDR2: LGHDT and YNNKEL (reference sequence). The CDR3 covers 14 residues. Trimming removed 4 bases from V and 7 bases from J, with 11 bases in between. Here the CDR3 reads CASSLGQSNSPLHF. Written as DNA, the CDR3 is TGTGCCAGCAGCCTTGGACAGTCAAATTCACCCCTCCACTTT.

The gene calls are TRBV15 and TRBJ1-1; unclear D gene. Trimming shortened V by 0 bases and J by 7 bases, and 9 bases separated the two germline ends. This CDR3 has 13 residues. Germline lookup yields CDR1 LNHNV and CDR2 YYDKDF (reference sequence). In DNA, the CDR3 is TGTGCCACCAGCAGAGATTCGGGCGGTGAAGCTTTCTTT. Amino acid sequence: CATSRDSGGEAFF.

The chain recombines TRBV6-4 with TRBJ2-7; perhaps TRBD2 as D (5 bases). Germline CDR1 MRHNA, CDR2 SNTAGT. Trimming took off 6 bases at V and 0 bases at J, with 15 bases between the two ends. This CDR3 comprises 15 residues. CDR3 nucleotide sequence: TGTGCCAGCAGCCGGGAATCTGCAAGCTCCTACGAGCAGTACTTC. Its translation: CASSRESASSYEQYF.

The chain has TRBV29-1 and TRBJ1-2; the D gene is possibly TRBD1 (6 bases). CDR3 length: 12 amino acids. The V end lost 4 bases, the J end lost 6 bases, and 12 bases lay between the germline ends. CDR1 SQVTM and CDR2 ANQGSEA come from the germline V gene. CDR3 sequence (DNA): TGCAGCGTTGTTGGCCGGGGGCATGGCTACACCTTC. It yields the protein CSVVGRGHGYTF.

This clonotype was seen many times. The chain carries TRBV7-2 and TRBJ2-3, with 8 nucleotides matching TRBD2. Germline V gives CDR1 SGHTA, CDR2 FQGNSA. The CDR3 is 17 residues long. V lost 2 bases and J lost 2; bases outside the gene matches: 9. CDR3 nucleotides: TGTGCCAGCAGCTTATCCACGAGCGGGGGTAACACAGATACGCAGTATTTT. Protein: CASSLSTSGGNTDTQYF.

This clonotype has more than one count but fewer than ten. The J gene is TRBJ2-3, the V gene TRBV12-3 or TRBV12-4; 10 bases match TRBD2. This CDR3 has 16 amino acids. V lost 4 bases and J lost 1; bases outside the gene matches: 5. The DNA of the CDR3 is TGTGCCAGCAGTTCCCCGAGCGGGGGGGGCACAGATACGCAGTATTTT. Translated, it gives CASSSPSGGGTDTQYF.

With regard to this clonotype: A much bigger clone sits one base away, suggesting this may be a read error. V gene TRBV12-3 or TRBV12-4 combines with J gene TRBJ1-2; 7 bases align to TRBD1. V lost 4 bases, J lost 4 bases, and 6 bases stayed unmatched. The CDR3 is 14 amino acids. For the CDR3, the DNA is TGTGCCAGCAGTTCCGGGACAGCTATCTATGGCTACACCTTC. Encoded protein: CASSSGTAIYGYTF.

In its sample, this clonotype was seen a few times. This chain joins TRBV7-9 and TRBJ2-7; D call uncertain. The germline CDR1 and CDR2 sequences are SEHNR and FQNEAQ (reference sequence). The CDR3 extends over 16 amino acids. Trimming took off 2 bases at V and 1 base at J, with 15 bases between the two ends. CDR3 protein: CASSLPFPDDSYEQYF. CDR3 DNA sequence: TGTGCCAGCAGCTTACCCTTTCCGGACGATTCCTACGAGCAGTACTTC.

This clonotype was counted only a few times. The V call is TRBV7-9, the J call TRBJ2-7, with a tentative D call TRBD2 (6 bases). The germline V gene has CDR1 SEHNR and CDR2 FQNEAQ (reference sequence). V lost 3 bases and J 2 bases, leaving 17 bases between the germline ends. The CDR3 sequence is 16 residues long. The CDR3: CASSLTGLPAPYEQYF. The DNA of the CDR3 is TGTGCCAGCAGCTTGACGGGACTCCCAGCGCCCTACGAGCAGTACTTC.

This chain uses TRBV18 with TRBJ1-2, with 7 bases lining up with TRBD1. Germline V gene lookup returns CDR1 KGHSH and CDR2 LQKENI. The CDR3 has 13 amino acids. The V and J ends lost 3 bases and 6 bases, in that order; junction bases with no gene match: 4. In DNA, the CDR3 is TGTGCCAGCTCACCGAGCAGGGGGAATGGCTACACCTTC. Translating gives CASSPSRGNGYTF.

The chain joins TRBV18 to TRBJ1-2, with TRBD1 matching over 9 bases. The CDR3 extends over 15 amino acids. The J segment lost 6 bases and the V segment lost 3 bases, leaving 8 bases of the junction unmatched. Per the germline V gene, CDR1 is KGHSH and CDR2 is LQKENI. This chain's CDR3 is CASSPRDRAWDGYTF. Here the CDR3 DNA reads TGTGCCAGCTCACCTAGGGACAGGGCCTGGGATGGCTACACCTTC. The whole variable domain, filled in from reference TRBV18 and TRBJ1-2, reads NAGVMQNPRHLVRRRGQEARLRCSPMKGHSHVYWYRQLPEEGLKFMVYLQKENIIDESGMPKERFSAEFPKEGPSILRIQQVVRGDSAAYFCASSPRDRAWDGYTFGSGTRLTVV.

The V call is TRBV5-6, the J call TRBJ1-5; the D gene is possibly TRBD1 (6 bases). This CDR3 is built from 15 residues. Germline assignment: CDR1 SGHDT and CDR2 YYEEEE. Between the trimmed V and J ends, which lost 4 bases and 3 bases, there was a span of 14 bases. CDR3 sequence: CASSTGGHSNQPQHF. CDR3 in DNA: TGTGCCAGCAGCACTGGGGGACACTCCAATCAGCCCCAGCATTTT.

This clonotype was counted many times. The chain carries TRBV7-9 and TRBJ2-7; 7 nucleotides agree with TRBD1. The CDR3 loop spans 14 amino acids. Per germline, CDR1 SEHNR and CDR2 FQNEAQ (reference sequence). J gave up 1 base and V 5 bases, and 5 bases lay outside the gene matches. This chain's CDR3 is CASSPRDRSYEQYF. CDR3 sequence (DNA): TGTGCCAGCAGCCCCCGGGACAGATCCTACGAGCAGTACTTC.

The sample holds many counts of this clonotype. This sequence joins TRBV28 and TRBJ1-1; 8 bases line up with TRBD1. V was pared by 6 bases and J by 4 bases, with 7 bases of the junction left unmatched. CDR1 is MDHEN, CDR2 SYDVKM, per germline. The CDR3 spans 14 residues. In DNA, the CDR3 is TGTGCCAGCAGCTTGACAGGGGCCTCCACTGAAGCTTTCTTT. It codes for CASSLTGASTEAFF. The full variable domain, rest sourced from reference TRBV28 and TRBJ1-1, is DVKVTQSSRYLVKRTGEKVFLECVQDMDHENMFWYRQDPGLGLRLIYFSYDVKMKEKGDIPEGYSVSREKKERFSLILESASTNQTSMYLCASSLTGASTEAFFGQGTRLTVV.

The CDR3 loop reads CASSAALPLNEQFF. The CDR3 DNA sequence: TGTGCCAGCAGCGCGGCCTTACCCCTGAATGAGCAGTTCTTC. This chain links TRBV7-9 with TRBJ2-1, with D hard to call. The V end was cut by 5 bases, the J end by 7 bases, with 15 bases between. CDR1 is SEHNR and CDR2 is FQNEAQ in the germline V gene (reference sequence). This CDR3 is 14 amino acids long.

Ten or more counts support this clonotype. The chain couples TRBV20-1 to TRBJ2-5; no firm D call. The CDR3 has 12 residues. Deletions cut 4 bases from V and 2 bases from J, with 8 bases between. Per germline, CDR1 DFQATT and CDR2 SNEGSKA (reference sequence). CDR3: CSAKPGQETQYF. The CDR3 region has the DNA TGCAGTGCTAAACCGGGTCAAGAGACCCAGTACTTC.

A few counts support this clonotype. This sequence joins TRBV6-2 or TRBV6-3 and TRBJ1-2; no clear D gene. Deletions cut 5 bases from V and 1 base from J, with 8 bases between. CDR3 length: 13 amino acids. Per germline, CDR1 MNHEY and CDR2 SVGEGT. CDR3 amino acids: CASSLQDNYGYTF. The CDR3 nucleotides are TGTGCCAGCAGTCTGCAGGATAACTATGGCTACACCTTC.

This clonotype was recorded a few times. J is TRBJ2-7 and V is TRBV10-3; TRBD1 might be the D (6 bases). This CDR3 has 16 residues. The germline gives CDR1 ENHRY, CDR2 SYGVKD. V gave up 5 bases and J gave up 0 bases, with 17 bases separating them. The CDR3 DNA sequence: TGTGCCATCAGTTCGGGTGTCAGGGGAATCTCCTACGAGCAGTACTTC. Translation: CAISSGVRGISYEQYF.

This clonotype has more than one count but fewer than ten. The chain is built from TRBV12-3 or TRBV12-4 and TRBJ2-5; 8 nucleotides agree with TRBD1. J lost 7 bases, V lost 7 bases, and 11 bases had no gene match. The CDR3 totals 14 residues. DNA for the CDR3: TGTGCCAGCACAGCGTCAGGGGGCTATGGGACCCAGTACTTC. Its protein is CASTASGGYGTQYF.